Listed below are T cell receptor beta chains from one sample, sequenced in a study of cytomegalovirus exposure and HLA in healthy donors. Using immunoSEQ multiplex PCR, the repertoire was profiled, and TCRdb retains in-frame clones only, with some absent. The repertoire holds approximately 82,000 clones, with 85% to 95% as singletons. Sequences were obtained from PBMCs. Receptors were obtained from a woman aged 18-29 years in good health and CMV-seronegative. CDR3s include the opening cysteine and the closing phenylalanine or tryptophan. A D gene is named only where the DNA matches it firmly.

>13|TRBJ2-7|TRBD1|TRBV7-9
CASSRFGTDEQYF
>13|TRBJ2-5|TRBD2|TRBV5-4
CASSPGGMETQYF
>16|TRBJ1-4|TRBD1|TRBV18
CASSPNRGRTNEKLFF
>16|TRBJ2-6|TRBD1|TRBV13
CASSPRTGAGANVLTF
>12|TRBJ2-1|NA|TRBV30
CAWSVQDFEQFF
>14|TRBJ2-5|TRBD2|TRBV29-1
CSVPAGALQETQYF
>16|TRBJ1-3|NA|TRBV4-1
CASSQEEAYRGNTIYF
>15|TRBJ2-5|TRBD2|TRBV7-2
CASSQERGGQETQYF
>12|TRBJ1-2|TRBD1|TRBV19
CASSLGQGGYTF
>15|TRBJ1-4|TRBD1|TRBV5-1
CASSREGQGREKLFF
>15|TRBJ2-7|NA|TRBV6-5
CASRPRGTQASEQYF
>17|TRBJ2-7|TRBD2|TRBV7-8
CASSLELAGGLVIEQYF
>17|TRBJ1-4|NA|TRBV4-1
CASSQEPYRATNEKLFF
>16|TRBJ2-4|NA|TRBV5-4
CASSLGSKQAKNIQYF
>15|TRBJ2-7|NA|TRBV7-2
CASSQPGRGLYEQYF
>15|TRBJ2-3|NA|TRBV7-9
CASSLVQDSTDTQYF
>18|TRBJ1-3|NA|TRBV14
CASSQDPGQYSSGNTIYF
>16|TRBJ2-2|TRBD2|TRBV5-1
CASSPTSGGNTGELFF
>13|TRBJ1-1|NA|TRBV7-2
CASSSTRVTEAFF
>15|TRBJ2-1|NA|TRBV9
CASSVLPEVYNEQFF
>14|TRBJ2-2|TRBD2|TRBV7-2
CASSLGREYGELFF
>20|TRBJ2-6|TRBD2|TRBV5-1
CASSLDEGGLPHSGANVLTF